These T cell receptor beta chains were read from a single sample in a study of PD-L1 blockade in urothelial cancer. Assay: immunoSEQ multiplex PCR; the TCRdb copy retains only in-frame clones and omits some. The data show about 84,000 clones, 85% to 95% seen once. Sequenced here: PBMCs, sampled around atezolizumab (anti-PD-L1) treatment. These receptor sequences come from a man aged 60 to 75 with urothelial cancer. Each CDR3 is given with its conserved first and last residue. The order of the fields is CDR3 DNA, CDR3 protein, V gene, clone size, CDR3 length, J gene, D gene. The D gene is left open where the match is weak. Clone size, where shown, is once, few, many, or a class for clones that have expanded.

TGCGCCAGCAGCCAAGATAAAAGCGGGAGGGGTAGGGAGCAGTACTTC | CASSQDKSGRGREQYF | TRBV4-1 | - | 16 | TRBJ2-7 | TRBD2
TGTGCCAGCAGCTCTTCAAGACAGGGAGTAACCTACGAGCAGTACTTC | CASSSSRQGVTYEQYF | TRBV7-9 | - | 16 | TRBJ2-7 | TRBD1
TGTGCCAGCAGTCTCCTAGGACAGGGAGGAGGTTACACCTTC | CASSLLGQGGGYTF | TRBV27 | few | 14 | TRBJ1-2 | TRBD1
TGTGCCAGCTCACCGACGGGAGGGCCAGTCACCGGGGAGCTGTTTTTT | CASSPTGGPVTGELFF | TRBV18 | - | 16 | TRBJ2-2 | TRBD2
TGCGCCAGCAGCTTAACAGGGGAACCCTACAATGAGCAGTTCTTC | CASSLTGEPYNEQFF | TRBV5-1 | once | 15 | TRBJ2-1 | TRBD1
TGTGCCAGCAGTGAAGGAAGACTAGCGGGGGGTCCAGGGGTGGAGCAGTACTTC | CASSEGRLAGGPGVEQYF | TRBV25-1 | many | 18 | TRBJ2-7 | TRBD2
TGTGCCAGCAGCTTAGTCATCCAGGGGGGAGCCTTAACCAAAAACATTCAGTACTTC | CASSLVIQGGALTKNIQYF | TRBV7-2 | - | 19 | TRBJ2-4 | -
TGTGCCAGCAGCTTATCTAGCGGGAGGGCCGCTGGGGAGCTGTTTTTT | CASSLSSGRAAGELFF | TRBV7-6 | - | 16 | TRBJ2-2 | TRBD2
TGTGCCAGCAGCTTCGGTGTTCGAGATACGCAGTATTTT | CASSFGVRDTQYF | TRBV7-2 | - | 13 | TRBJ2-3 | -
TGTGCCTGGAGTCCACCGGGACTGAGGGGCAATGAGCAGTTCTTC | CAWSPPGLRGNEQFF | TRBV30 | - | 15 | TRBJ2-1 | -
TGTGCCAGTAGTGAGCAAGCGGGGGGCCCCACAGATACGCAGTATTTT | CASSEQAGGPTDTQYF | TRBV19 | - | 16 | TRBJ2-3 | TRBD2
TGCGCCAGCAGGGACGCAGGGTCACCCTACAATGAGCAGTTCTTC | CASRDAGSPYNEQFF | TRBV4-1 | - | 15 | TRBJ2-1 | -
TGTGCCAGCAGCTTGCGAGGGTTTGCTGGAAACACCATATATTTT | CASSLRGFAGNTIYF | TRBV5-6 | - | 15 | TRBJ1-3 | -
TGTGCCAGCAGTGTCCTTTCGGGGAACACTGAAGCTTTCTTT | CASSVLSGNTEAFF | TRBV27 | - | 14 | TRBJ1-1 | -
TGTGCCAGCAGCTTAAGTCCAGCGGGAACGTACGAGCAGTACTTC | CASSLSPAGTYEQYF | TRBV7-2 | once | 15 | TRBJ2-7 | TRBD2
TGTGCCAGTAGTTCGACAGGGAACACTGAAGCTTTCTTT | CASSSTGNTEAFF | TRBV19 | - | 13 | TRBJ1-1 | -
TGTGCCAGCACGGTCTCTGGAAACACCATATATTTT | CASTVSGNTIYF | TRBV2 | - | 12 | TRBJ1-3 | -
TGTGCCAGCAGCTTGGAGTACCGGAGCAATGAGCAGTTCTTC | CASSLEYRSNEQFF | TRBV5-4 | - | 14 | TRBJ2-1 | -
TGTGCCAGCAGCTTAGCAAACGTAGCTAACTATGGCTACACCTTC | CASSLANVANYGYTF | TRBV11-2 | - | 15 | TRBJ1-2 | -
TGTGCCAGCAGTCTAACCGGGACTGACTCCTACAATGAGCAGTTCTTC | CASSLTGTDSYNEQFF | TRBV25-1 | - | 16 | TRBJ2-1 | -
TGTGCCAGCAGTCCCACCTGGGAGGGGTATGGCTACACCTTC | CASSPTWEGYGYTF | TRBV6-5 | - | 14 | TRBJ1-2 | -
TGTGCCAGCAGCCCCCGACAGGGGACGACTAAAGAGACCCAGTACTTC | CASSPRQGTTKETQYF | TRBV7-8 | - | 16 | TRBJ2-5 | TRBD1
TGTGCCAGCAGGGGCAGCGGGGGTACCTACAATGAGCAGTTCTTC | CASRGSGGTYNEQFF | TRBV28 | - | 15 | TRBJ2-1 | TRBD2
TGTGCCAGCAATGACAAGAATCAGCCCCAGCATTTT | CASNDKNQPQHF | TRBV28 | - | 12 | TRBJ1-5 | -
TGTGCCAGCAGCCAGAACGACAGACTAGCGGGAAACACAGATACGCAGTATTTT | CASSQNDRLAGNTDTQYF | TRBV11-3 | - | 18 | TRBJ2-3 | TRBD2
TGTGCCAGCAGCCAGAGGGGGGAAGCTTTCTTT | CASSQRGEAFF | TRBV7-8 | - | 11 | TRBJ1-1 | -
TGCAGTGCTCCTTATGGAGGACCCCAGCATTTT | CSAPYGGPQHF | TRBV20-1 | - | 11 | TRBJ1-5 | -